This T cell receptor (beta chain) was profiled in a study of control samples from healthy donors and cancer patients. The CDR3 spans 16 residues. In germline, CDR1 is SGDLS, CDR2 YYNGEE. V shed 3 bases and J 5 bases; nucleotides not matched to a gene: 7. TCRdb's table, derived via immunoSEQ multiplex PCR, lists solely in-frame clones and lacks some. Of tens of thousands of clones in the sample, roughly 91% were seen once. Only one count was recorded for this clone. This TCR was recovered from a young man in good health. The chain links TRBV9 to TRBJ2-1; 11 positions agree with TRBD2. Sequencing was done on a sample of blood. CDR3 bases: TGTGCCAGCAGCGCGACACTAGCGGGAGCCAACAATGAGCAGTTCTTC. Protein: CASSATLAGANNEQFF.